This T cell receptor (beta chain) was identified during a study of blood T cell repertoires in COVID-19. Sequenced by immunoSEQ multiplex PCR; TCRdb stores in-frame clones only, minus some. The table includes about 300,000 clones, over 75% detected once. Two negative PCRs, clearance, or symptom resolution characterized the recovered Cohort 3 donors. The CDR3 sequence is 15 residues long. The germline V gene encodes CDR1 SGDLS and CDR2 YYNGEE. V dropped 4 bases and J dropped 4 bases, with 15 bases sitting between them. Source material: PBMCs or T cells enriched from blood (not recorded which). This receptor was identified in a young woman who had recovered from COVID-19. This sequence joins TRBV9 and TRBJ1-5, with a weak D call TRBD1 (6 bases). In DNA form, the CDR3 reads TGTGCCAGCAGCCCCCACCCGGGACATAATCAGCCCCAGCATTTT. The encoded protein is CASSPHPGHNQPQHF.